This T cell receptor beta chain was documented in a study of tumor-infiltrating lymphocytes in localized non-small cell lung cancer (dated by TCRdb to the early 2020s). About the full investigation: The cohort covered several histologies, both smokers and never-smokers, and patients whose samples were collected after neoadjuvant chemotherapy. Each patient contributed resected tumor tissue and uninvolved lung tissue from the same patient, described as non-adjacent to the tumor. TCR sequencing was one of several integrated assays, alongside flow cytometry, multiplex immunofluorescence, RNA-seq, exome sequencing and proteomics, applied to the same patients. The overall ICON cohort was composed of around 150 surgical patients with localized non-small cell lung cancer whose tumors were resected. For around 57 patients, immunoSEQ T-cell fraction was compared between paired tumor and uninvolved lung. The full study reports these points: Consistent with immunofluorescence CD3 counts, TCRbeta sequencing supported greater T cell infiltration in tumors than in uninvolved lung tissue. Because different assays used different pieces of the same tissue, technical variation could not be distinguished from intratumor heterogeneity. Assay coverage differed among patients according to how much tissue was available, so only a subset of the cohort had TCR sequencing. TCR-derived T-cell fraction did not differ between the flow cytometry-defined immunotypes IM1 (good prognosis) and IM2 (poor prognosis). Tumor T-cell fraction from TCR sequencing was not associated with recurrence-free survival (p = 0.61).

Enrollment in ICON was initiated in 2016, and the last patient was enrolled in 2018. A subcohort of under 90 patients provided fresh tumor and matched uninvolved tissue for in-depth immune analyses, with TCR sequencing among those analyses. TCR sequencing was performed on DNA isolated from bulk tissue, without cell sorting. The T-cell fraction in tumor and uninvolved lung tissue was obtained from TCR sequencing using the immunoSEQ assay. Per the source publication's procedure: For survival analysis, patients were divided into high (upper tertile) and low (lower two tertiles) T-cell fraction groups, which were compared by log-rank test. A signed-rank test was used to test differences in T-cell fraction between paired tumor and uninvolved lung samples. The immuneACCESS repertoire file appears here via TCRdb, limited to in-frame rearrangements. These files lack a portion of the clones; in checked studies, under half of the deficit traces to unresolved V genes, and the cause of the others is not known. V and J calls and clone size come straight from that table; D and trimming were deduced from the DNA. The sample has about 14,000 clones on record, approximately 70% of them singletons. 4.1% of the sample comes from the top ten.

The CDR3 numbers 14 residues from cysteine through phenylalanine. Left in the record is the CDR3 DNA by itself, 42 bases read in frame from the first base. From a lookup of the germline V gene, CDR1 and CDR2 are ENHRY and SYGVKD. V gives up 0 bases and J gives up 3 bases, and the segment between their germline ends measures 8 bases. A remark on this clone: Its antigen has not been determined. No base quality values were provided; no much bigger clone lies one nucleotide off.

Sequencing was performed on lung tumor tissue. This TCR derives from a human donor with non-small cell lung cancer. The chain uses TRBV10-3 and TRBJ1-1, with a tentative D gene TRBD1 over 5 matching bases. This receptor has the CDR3 CAISESRGDTEAFF. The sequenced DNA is TGTGCCATCAGTGAGTCGAGGGGCGACACTGAAGCTTTCTTT.